This paragraph reports one T cell receptor (beta chain). Its antigen is unknown. This sample was included in a study of cytomegalovirus exposure and HLA in healthy donors. Study observations and caveats: HLA alleles were associated with roughly 15,000 TCR beta sequences in a later analysis at 0.05 false discovery rate. In a later analysis, TCR association rates varied by HLA locus: DRB1 most, HLA-C fewest.

The PCR contained 60 Vbeta and 13 Jbeta primers. The table came from immunoSEQ multiplex PCR; TCRdb's copy has only in-frame clones and leaves some out. The table lists over 45,000 clones. Germline V lookup: CDR1 SGHNT, CDR2 YENEEA. With 1 base removed from V and 2 bases from J, the gap between germline ends came to 8 bases. This CDR3 region has 14 residues. Sequencing was carried out using PBMCs. The receptor was derived from a woman aged 18-29 years in good health and CMV-seronegative. The chain carries TRBV11-3 and TRBJ1-1, with D maybe TRBD1 (6 bases). CDR3 DNA: TGTGCCAGCAGCTTAGCTGGGACAAACACTGAAGCTTTCTTT. It translates to CASSLAGTNTEAFF.